The entry below describes one T cell receptor beta chain. Profiling relied on immunoSEQ multiplex PCR, and the TCRdb table lists in-frame clones only, not all of them. The sample has some 130,000 clones; approximately 90% are singletons. This specimen belongs to a study of control samples from healthy donors and cancer patients. The CDR3 consists of 14 residues. Germline CDR1 and CDR2: SGDLS and YYNGEE. V was clipped by 2 bases and J by 3 bases, with 9 bases between them. The J gene is TRBJ1-3, the V gene TRBV9; D remains ambiguous. Sequenced: blood. The receptor's source is a man in his forties in good health. The CDR3 reads CASSVEDLGNTIYF. DNA of the CDR3: TGTGCCAGCAGCGTTGAGGACCTTGGAAACACCATATATTTT.